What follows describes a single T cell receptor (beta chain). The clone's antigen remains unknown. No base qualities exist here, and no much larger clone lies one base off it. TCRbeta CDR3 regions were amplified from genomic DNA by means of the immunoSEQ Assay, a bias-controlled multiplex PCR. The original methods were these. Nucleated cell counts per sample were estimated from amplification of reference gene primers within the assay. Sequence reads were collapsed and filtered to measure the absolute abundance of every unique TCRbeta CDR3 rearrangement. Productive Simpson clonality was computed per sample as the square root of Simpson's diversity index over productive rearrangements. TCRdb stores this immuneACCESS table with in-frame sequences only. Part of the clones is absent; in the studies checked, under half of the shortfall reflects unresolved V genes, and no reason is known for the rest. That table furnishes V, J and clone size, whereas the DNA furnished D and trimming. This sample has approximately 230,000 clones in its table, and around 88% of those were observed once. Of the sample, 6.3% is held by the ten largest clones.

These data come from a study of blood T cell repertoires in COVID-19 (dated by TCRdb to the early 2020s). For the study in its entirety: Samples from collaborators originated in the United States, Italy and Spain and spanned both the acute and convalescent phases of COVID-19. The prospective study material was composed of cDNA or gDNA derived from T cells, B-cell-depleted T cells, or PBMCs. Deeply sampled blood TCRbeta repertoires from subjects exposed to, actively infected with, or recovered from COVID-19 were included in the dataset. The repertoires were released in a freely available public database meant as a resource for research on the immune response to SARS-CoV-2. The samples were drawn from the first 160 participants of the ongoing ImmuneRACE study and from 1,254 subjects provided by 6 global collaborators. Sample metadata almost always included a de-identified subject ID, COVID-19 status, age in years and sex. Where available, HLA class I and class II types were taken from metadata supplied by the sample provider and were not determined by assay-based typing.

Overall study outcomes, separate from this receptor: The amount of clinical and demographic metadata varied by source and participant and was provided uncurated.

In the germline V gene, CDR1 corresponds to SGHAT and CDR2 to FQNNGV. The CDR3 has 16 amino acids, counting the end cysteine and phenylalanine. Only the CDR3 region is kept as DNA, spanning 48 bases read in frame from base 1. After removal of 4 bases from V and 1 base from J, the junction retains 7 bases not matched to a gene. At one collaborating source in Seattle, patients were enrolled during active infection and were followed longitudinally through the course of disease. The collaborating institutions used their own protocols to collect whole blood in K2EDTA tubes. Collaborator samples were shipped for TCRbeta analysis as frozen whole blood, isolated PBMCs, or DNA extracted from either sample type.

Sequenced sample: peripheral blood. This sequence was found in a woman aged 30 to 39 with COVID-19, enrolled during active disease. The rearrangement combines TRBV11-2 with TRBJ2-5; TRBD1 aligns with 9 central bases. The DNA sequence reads TGTGCCAGCAGCTCACCAAAACAGGGGGCCCAAGAGACCCAGTACTTC. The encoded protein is CASSSPKQGAQETQYF.